This T cell receptor beta chain derives from a study of a mutant IDH1 vaccine in newly diagnosed glioma. Documented time point: week 23, last vaccination. It was 300 ug of mutant IDH1 20-mer peptide that made up each vaccine dose, given with topical imiquimod. New WHO grade 3 or 4 astrocytomas that were IDH1-mutant and ATRX-lost had been found in donors. Germline V CDR1 and CDR2: LNHDA, SQIVND (reference sequence). This CDR3 is built from 13 residues. Trimming took 5 bases from V and 6 from J, leaving 13 bases between them. Method: immunoSEQ multiplex PCR; TCRdb's copy keeps in-frame clones and lacks some. The data contain 25,000 to 30,000 clones, roughly 85% of them singletons. There are a few counts of this clone. Its matching antigen is unknown.

This material consisted of PBMCs, taken from a glioma patient whose treatment included an IDH1 peptide vaccine. The sequence was collected from a woman in her twenties or thirties with glioma. The chain employs TRBV19 and TRBJ1-1, with D possibly being TRBD1 (6 bases). The CDR3 protein is CASSARGSAEAFF. CDR3 bases: TGTGCCAGTAGTGCCAGGGGAAGCGCTGAAGCTTTCTTT. The entire variable domain, with the rest obtained from reference TRBV19 and TRBJ1-1, is as follows: DGGITQSPKYLFRKEGQNVTLSCEQNLNHDAMYWYRQDPGQGLRLIYYSQIVNDFQKGDIAEGYSVSREKKESFPLTVTSAQKNPTAFYLCASSARGSAEAFFGQGTRLTVV.